The 19 T cell receptor beta chains below all came from one sample that was sequenced in a study of blood T cells in healthy people across ages. A J-beta primer mix and a sample-barcoded 5' primer were used in a second PCR of about 7 to 12 cycles. TCRdb reprocessed the 5' RACE reads via MiXCR and lists one record per CDR3 protein. The data hold hundreds of thousands of distinct CDR3 sequences, with under 50% observed a single time. Sequenced input: blood. The receptors were sampled from a man aged 30 to 45 in good health.

Comment on this clonotype: The junction differs from germline at one of its ends, possibly a read error. The chain carries TRBV25-1 and TRBJ2-7; possible D gene TRBD1, 6 bases. The length of the CDR3 is 14 residues. CDR1 and CDR2 from the germline V gene are MGHDK and SYGVNS. The CDR3 loop is CVSRRRTQQGEQYF. The DNA for the CDR3 is TGTGTCAGCAGGAGACGGACACAACAGGGCGAGCAGTACTTC.

The sample holds a few counts of this clonotype. This rearrangement joins TRBV6-5 to TRBJ2-5; D possibly corresponds to TRBD1 (6 bases). The CDR3 loop spans 13 amino acids. Trimming took off 3 bases at V and 11 bases at J, with 16 bases between the two ends. Germline CDR1 MNHEY, CDR2 SVGAGI. DNA of the CDR3: TGTGCCAGCAGTTATAGCCAGGGGTGGGAGCAGTACTTC. Translated: CASSYSQGWEQYF.

This rearrangement joins TRBV20-1 to TRBJ2-7; D not resolved. The germline V gene has CDR1 DFQATT and CDR2 SNEGSKA (reference sequence). The CDR3 has 13 amino acids. The V gene lost 0 bases and the J gene lost 1 base, with 7 bases spanning the gap. The CDR3 nucleotides read TGCAGTGCTAGAGACAGGATTTCCTACGAGCAGTACTTC. This translates into CSARDRISYEQYF.

The chain combines TRBV6-1 with TRBJ2-3; TRBD2 is a possible D gene (7 bases). This CDR3 region has 15 residues. V was shortened by 11 bases and J by 2 bases, with 20 bases between the two germline ends. The germline V gene has CDR1 MNHNS and CDR2 SASEGT. The CDR3 coding sequence is TGTGCCGGCCGTGGGGGCGGGGGTTCCACAGATACGCAGTATTTT. Translated: CAGRGGGGSTDTQYF.

The chain joins TRBV29-1 to TRBJ2-4; a weak D match, TRBD1 (5 bases). Judging by the DNA end, TRBJ2-7 fits better; the J call may be wrong. Per the germline V gene, CDR1 is SQVTM and CDR2 is ANQGSEA. CDR3 length: 12 residues. CDR3 sequence: CSVSPGNYEQYF. In nucleotides, the CDR3 is TGCAGCGTTAGCCCAGGGAACTACGAGCAGTACTTC.

The chain is built from TRBV18 and TRBJ2-7; D call uncertain. This CDR3 region has 13 residues. Deletions cut 2 bases from V and 3 bases from J, with 8 bases between. Germline CDR1 and CDR2: KGHSH and LQKENI. CDR3 sequence: CASSPSDFYEQYF. CDR3 DNA: TGTGCCAGCTCACCATCCGACTTCTACGAGCAGTACTTC.

This clonotype occurred a few times. The chain employs TRBV25-1 and TRBJ1-6; no reliable D call. The ends were cut back, 6 bases at V and 6 bases at J, with 6 bases in the middle. Germline-derived CDR1 and CDR2 are MGHDK and SYGVNS. The CDR3 runs to 12 residues. The CDR3 protein is CASRGGNSPLHF. The CDR3, as DNA: TGTGCCAGCAGGGGTGGTAATTCACCCCTCCACTTT.

There are a few counts of this clonotype. V and J are TRBV20-1 and TRBJ1-1; 8 nucleotides match TRBD1. The CDR3 totals 13 residues. Losses at the gene ends were 3 bases for V and 3 bases for J; bases not matched to a gene: 3. Germline V lookup: CDR1 DFQATT, CDR2 SNEGSKA (reference sequence). The CDR3 coding sequence is TGCAGTGCTAGTAGGGACAGGCACACTGAAGCTTTCTTT. It is translated as CSASRDRHTEAFF.

The chain is built from TRBV12-3 or TRBV12-4 and TRBJ2-2; perhaps TRBD2 as D (7 bases). The germline V and J ends were trimmed by 3 bases and 5 bases, with 13 bases remaining between them. The CDR3 is made up of 15 amino acids. The CDR3 loop is CASSFESGTTGELFF. CDR3 nucleotide sequence: TGTGCCAGCAGTTTCGAAAGCGGGACAACCGGGGAGCTGTTTTTT.

V usage is TRBV7-2 and J usage is TRBJ2-3; D perhaps matches TRBD1 (6 bases). Germline V gene lookup returns CDR1 SGHTA and CDR2 FQGNSA. The CDR3 is 15 residues long. Trimming cost V 1 base and J 3 bases, with 11 bases left between them. The CDR3, as DNA: TGTGCCAGCAGCTTAGATACAGGGATTACAGATACGCAGTATTTT. As protein: CASSLDTGITDTQYF.

The genes are TRBV20-1 and TRBJ2-1; D unclear. The V and J ends lost 5 bases and 8 bases respectively, with 13 bases between them. CDR3 length: 12 amino acids. Per the germline V gene, CDR1 is DFQATT and CDR2 is SNEGSKA (reference sequence). The CDR3 nucleotides are TGCAGTGCTGGAGTCCCCCCCCATGAGCAGTTCTTC. Its translation is CSAGVPPHEQFF.

J is TRBJ1-5 and V is TRBV29-1, with a weak D call TRBD1 (5 bases). This CDR3 has 14 amino acids. V lost 8 bases and J lost 2, with 16 bases in between. From germline, CDR1 is SQVTM and CDR2 ANQGSEA. The CDR3 sequence is CSHGDPGRNQPQHF. The CDR3 region has the DNA TGCAGCCACGGGGACCCAGGGCGCAATCAGCCCCAGCATTTT.

V is TRBV5-1 and J is TRBJ2-2; the D is unclear. V lost 4 bases, J lost 4 bases, and 8 bases lay in between. Germline CDR1 is SGHRS and CDR2 is YFSETQ. This CDR3 region has 13 residues. This CDR3 reads CASSRTATGELFF. CDR3 DNA: TGCGCCAGCAGCCGGACGGCCACCGGGGAGCTGTTTTTT.

The chain has TRBV28 and TRBJ2-5; 8 positions agree with TRBD1. The CDR3 has 15 residues. Losses at the gene ends were 4 bases for V and 0 bases for J; bases not matched to a gene: 4. Germline-derived CDR1 and CDR2 are MDHEN and SYDVKM. The CDR3 sequence: CASSSRTGYQETQYF. CDR3 DNA: TGTGCCAGCAGTTCCAGGACAGGGTACCAAGAGACCCAGTACTTC.

This clonotype has at least ten counts. The chain joins TRBV5-1 to TRBJ2-1; TRBD1 aligns across 8 bases. The junction had 6 bases not matched to a gene; V was cut back by 3 bases and J by 1 base. This CDR3 has 16 residues. Germline V lookup: CDR1 SGHRS, CDR2 YFSETQ. The CDR3 is CASSSQGAISYNEQFF. The CDR3 DNA is TGCGCCAGCAGCTCGCAGGGGGCAATTTCCTACAATGAGCAGTTCTTC.

The genes are TRBV27 and TRBJ1-2; D is unclear. The CDR3 sequence is 15 residues long. From germline, CDR1 is MNHEY and CDR2 SMNVEV (reference sequence). V was trimmed by 5 bases and J by 5 bases, leaving 18 bases between them. CDR3 bases: TGTGCCAGCAGTCTCACGGACCCTTCTAGATATGGCTACACCTTC. Protein product: CASSLTDPSRYGYTF.

The sample holds a few counts of this clonotype. CDR3: CASSLHRGEQYF. CDR3 nucleotide sequence: TGTGCCAGCAGTTTACACAGGGGCGAGCAGTACTTC. V usage is TRBV12-3 or TRBV12-4 and J usage is TRBJ2-7, with TRBD1 identical over 7 bases. After removal of 2 bases from V and 6 bases from J, the junction contained 1 base not matched to a gene. This CDR3 contains 12 residues.

The chain combines TRBV7-2 with TRBJ2-4; no definite D call. Germline V gives CDR1 SGHTA, CDR2 FQGNSA. This CDR3 comprises 14 residues. Trimming shortened V by 1 base and J by 0 bases, and 4 bases separated the two germline ends. CDR3 loop: CASSLEVAKNIQYF. For the CDR3, the DNA is TGTGCCAGCAGCTTAGAAGTAGCCAAAAACATTCAGTACTTC.

In this sample, this clonotype turned up many times. This rearrangement joins TRBV29-1 to TRBJ1-1, with D possibly being TRBD1 (6 bases). Germline V gene lookup returns CDR1 SQVTM and CDR2 ANQGSEA. V shed 6 bases and J shed 1 base, with 15 bases lying between them. The CDR3 covers 14 residues. DNA of the CDR3: TGCAGCGTACGATCAGACAGGACGAACACTGAAGCTTTCTTT. Translated, it gives CSVRSDRTNTEAFF.